This passage covers 23 T cell receptor beta chains from one sample sequenced in a study of blood T cell repertoires in COVID-19. The table came from immunoSEQ multiplex PCR; TCRdb's copy has only in-frame clones and leaves some out. The data show some 230,000 clones, with 70% to 90% seen just once and around 0.97% held by the top ten. The sequencing sample was made of peripheral blood. The receptors derive from a man between 40 and 49 years old with acute or convalescent COVID-19.

The chain uses TRBV7-9 and TRBJ2-5; D gene ambiguous. The CDR3 runs to 14 residues. Trimming stripped 1 base from V and 1 base from J, with 7 bases between. The germline CDR1 and CDR2 sequences are SEHNR and FQNEAQ (reference sequence). For the CDR3, the DNA is TGTGCCAGCAGCTTAGACCGCGGCCAAGAGACCCAGTACTTC. Protein sequence: CASSLDRGQETQYF.

The chain links TRBV6-5 to TRBJ1-1; no clear D gene. The length of the CDR3 is 14 residues. The germline V and J ends were trimmed by 2 bases and 1 base, with 8 bases remaining between them. Germline loops: CDR1 MNHEY, CDR2 SVGAGI. The CDR3: CASSYGHGNTEAFF. Here the CDR3 DNA reads TGTGCCAGCAGTTACGGCCATGGGAACACTGAAGCTTTCTTT.

The V and J genes are TRBV24-1 and TRBJ2-1; 9 bases are shared with TRBD1. V gave up 9 bases and J gave up 6 bases; unmatched junction bases: 8. The CDR3 is 14 residues long. Germline V gene lookup returns CDR1 KGHDR and CDR2 SFDVKD. CDR3 region: CATARQGGANEQFF. As DNA, the CDR3 is TGTGCCACCGCCCGACAGGGGGGGGCCAATGAGCAGTTCTTC.

The chain links TRBV28 to TRBJ1-1; 9 nucleotides align to TRBD1. The CDR3 covers 15 residues. V was pared by 7 bases and J by 2 bases, with 8 bases of the junction left unmatched. Germline V lookup: CDR1 MDHEN, CDR2 SYDVKM. CDR3 DNA sequence: TGTGCCAGCACCGTTAGAACAGGGGGCAACACTGAAGCTTTCTTT. Translating it yields CASTVRTGGNTEAFF.

The rearrangement links TRBV11-3 to TRBJ2-1; 11 nucleotides match TRBD1. The trim removed 5 bases at V and 7 bases at J, leaving 7 bases unmatched. Germline CDR1 SGHNT, CDR2 YENEEA. The CDR3 is made up of 15 amino acids. The CDR3 sequence: CASSTGTGGENEQFF. In DNA, the CDR3 is TGTGCCAGCAGCACCGGGACAGGGGGGGAAAATGAGCAGTTCTTC.

The rearrangement links TRBV6-5 to TRBJ2-2, with D tentatively TRBD1 (5 bases). Per the germline V gene, CDR1 is MNHEY and CDR2 is SVGAGI. The CDR3 extends over 15 amino acids. Trimming pared 6 bases from V and 4 bases from J, leaving 15 bases between. CDR3 sequence reads: CASRDTAVGTGELFF. The DNA of the CDR3 is TGTGCCAGCAGGGACACCGCGGTAGGCACCGGGGAGCTGTTTTTT.

This clone was seen a single time. The chain has TRBV9 and TRBJ1-5; D call uncertain. The germline V and J ends were trimmed by 0 bases and 3 bases, with 10 bases remaining between them. There are 15 residues in the CDR3. Germline values: CDR1 SGDLS, CDR2 YYNGEE. CDR3 amino acids: CASSVEGGDNQPQHF. The CDR3 DNA is TGTGCCAGCAGCGTAGAAGGAGGCGACAATCAGCCCCAGCATTTT. Full variable domain (missing parts from reference TRBV9 and TRBJ1-5): DSGVTQTPKHLITATGQRVTLRCSPRSGDLSVYWYQQSLDQGLQFLIQYYNGEERAKGNILERFSAQQFPDLHSELNLSSLELGDSALYFCASSVEGGDNQPQHFGDGTRLSIL.

This chain connects TRBV10-3 to TRBJ1-1; no firm D call. CDR1 and CDR2 (germline): ENHRY, SYGVKD. Between the trimmed V and J ends, which lost 0 bases and 6 bases, there was a span of 8 bases. The CDR3 loop spans 13 amino acids. CDR3 loop: CAISESPGAEAFF. CDR3 DNA: TGTGCCATCAGTGAGTCTCCCGGGGCTGAAGCTTTCTTT.

This chain uses TRBV7-3 with TRBJ2-1; perhaps TRBD1 as D (6 bases). This CDR3 region has 16 residues. V was shortened by 0 bases and J by 2 bases, with 11 bases between the two germline ends. The V gene's germline CDR1 is SGHTA and CDR2 FQGTGA. The CDR3 is CASSLTGGKTYNEQFF. The CDR3 nucleotides are TGTGCCAGCAGCTTAACAGGGGGAAAAACCTACAATGAGCAGTTCTTC.

This clone was recorded only once. The gene calls are TRBV7-8 and TRBJ1-2, with D perhaps matching TRBD1 (6 bases). CDR1 and CDR2 from the germline V gene are SGHVS and FQNEAQ. The CDR3 is 13 residues long. Trimming stripped 1 base from V and 8 bases from J, with 11 bases between. The CDR3 DNA reads as TGTGCCAGCAGCTTAGGACAGGCGGTAGGCTACACCTTC. This codes for CASSLGQAVGYTF.

The CDR3 sequence: CASSIGGSSGNTIYF. The CDR3 DNA reads as TGTGCCAGTAGTATTGGCGGTTCCTCTGGAAACACCATATATTTT. This sequence joins TRBV19 and TRBJ1-3; unclear D gene. V was pared by 3 bases and J by 0 bases, with 9 bases between. The CDR3 spans 15 residues. The germline V gene has CDR1 LNHDA and CDR2 SQIVND (reference sequence).

This clone was seen just once. The chain carries TRBV6-5 and TRBJ2-1; possibly TRBD2 for D (5 bases). The CDR3 totals 13 residues. V lost 6 bases and J lost 9, with 15 bases in between. Germline CDR1 is MNHEY and CDR2 is SVGAGI. DNA for the CDR3: TGTGCCAGCAGGGACTCCCTCGGCAGTGAGCAGTTCTTC. It translates to CASRDSLGSEQFF.

This sequence joins TRBV28 and TRBJ1-2; 12 bases are a match to TRBD1. The CDR3 spans 15 residues. Germline V gene lookup returns CDR1 MDHEN and CDR2 SYDVKM. V was clipped by 6 bases and J by 9 bases; unmatched bases: 11. In nucleotides, the CDR3 is TGTGCCAGCAGATACGGGACAGGGGGCTATCTCAGCTACACCTTC. Translated, it gives CASRYGTGGYLSYTF.

The V call is TRBV7-8, the J call TRBJ1-3; D call uncertain. The CDR3 sequence is 16 residues long. The ends were cut back, 1 base at V and 4 bases at J, with 14 bases in the middle. CDR1 is SGHVS and CDR2 is FQNEAQ in the germline V gene. This CDR3 is CASSLDQSGYGNTIYF. In DNA, the CDR3 is TGTGCCAGCAGCTTAGATCAATCGGGGTACGGAAACACCATATATTTT.

This chain connects TRBV6-1 to TRBJ2-3; 11 nucleotides match TRBD2. In germline, CDR1 is MNHNS, CDR2 SASEGT. The CDR3 is 15 amino acids. With V trimmed by 5 bases and J by 3 bases, 4 bases remained unmatched. The CDR3 bases are TGTGCCAGCAGTTTTGGACTAGCGGGTACAGATACGCAGTATTTT. Its translation is CASSFGLAGTDTQYF.

This clone has a single count. The chain carries TRBV10-2 and TRBJ1-6; TRBD1 might be the D (6 bases). V was trimmed by 6 bases and J by 0 bases, leaving 12 bases between them. This CDR3 has 16 residues. Germline V gene sequence: CDR1 WSHSY, CDR2 SAAADI. The DNA of the CDR3 is TGCGCCAGCAGACTGGGACAAAACTCCTATAATTCACCCCTCCACTTT. Translating it yields CASRLGQNSYNSPLHF.

This chain links TRBV12-3 or TRBV12-4 with TRBJ2-2; maybe TRBD1 (6 bases). V lost 6 bases and J 9 bases, leaving 14 bases between the germline ends. The CDR3 consists of 13 residues. This CDR3 reads CASRPRGSRELFF. The CDR3 DNA follows: TGTGCCAGCAGGCCGAGGGGGAGCCGGGAGCTGTTTTTT.

The chain links TRBV2 to TRBJ1-5; D is possibly TRBD1 (5 bases). Germline V gene sequence: CDR1 SNHLY, CDR2 FYNNEI. V lost 3 bases to trimming and J lost 11 bases, with 14 bases between them. There are 13 residues in the CDR3. The CDR3 protein is CASSDTGVRAQHF. The CDR3 DNA sequence: TGTGCCAGCAGTGATACAGGCGTTAGGGCCCAGCATTTT.

The rearrangement joins TRBV2 to TRBJ1-1, with D unresolved. Germline loops: CDR1 SNHLY, CDR2 FYNNEI. V was clipped by 5 bases and J by 4 bases, with 8 bases between them. The length of the CDR3 is 12 residues. As DNA, the CDR3 is TGTGCCAGCAGTTATACTGGCACTGAAGCTTTCTTT. This gives the protein CASSYTGTEAFF.

This sequence joins TRBV28 and TRBJ2-3; D might be TRBD2 (7 bases). In germline, CDR1 is MDHEN, CDR2 SYDVKM. The CDR3 runs 12 residues. The chain's CDR3 is CRAGAHTDTQYF. The DNA of the CDR3 is TGTCGGGCGGGGGCCCACACAGATACGCAGTATTTT.

The CDR3 loop is CASSLGTAYNEQFF. The CDR3 DNA follows: TGTGCCAGCAGCTTAGGGACAGCCTACAATGAGCAGTTCTTC. The chain couples TRBV11-3 to TRBJ2-1, with D possibly TRBD1 on 6 matching bases. Looked up from germline, CDR1 is SGHNT and CDR2 is YENEEA. Trimming left V 1 base short and J 2 bases short, with 6 bases between. This CDR3 is 14 amino acids long.

This chain joins TRBV15 and TRBJ1-5, with D possibly matching TRBD1 (6 bases). The V and J ends lost 0 bases and 4 bases respectively, with 16 bases between them. CDR3 length: 17 residues. Germline V lookup: CDR1 LNHNV, CDR2 YYDKDF (reference sequence). The CDR3 DNA is TGTGCCACCAGCAGAGATCGAAGCGGGGGGCGGAATCAGCCCCAGCATTTT. Translated: CATSRDRSGGRNQPQHF.

The chain couples TRBV18 to TRBJ1-2; no reliable D call. The length of the CDR3 is 13 residues. CDR1 and CDR2 from the germline V gene are KGHSH and LQKENI. V was cut by 3 bases and J by 3 bases, with 8 bases left in between. In DNA, the CDR3 is TGTGCCAGCTCACCGCCCGGGGACTATGGCTACACCTTC. Protein sequence: CASSPPGDYGYTF. Variable domain in full (rest from reference TRBV18 and TRBJ1-2): NAGVMQNPRHLVRRRGQEARLRCSPMKGHSHVYWYRQLPEEGLKFMVYLQKENIIDESGMPKERFSAEFPKEGPSILRIQQVVRGDSAAYFCASSPPGDYGYTFGSGTRLTVV.